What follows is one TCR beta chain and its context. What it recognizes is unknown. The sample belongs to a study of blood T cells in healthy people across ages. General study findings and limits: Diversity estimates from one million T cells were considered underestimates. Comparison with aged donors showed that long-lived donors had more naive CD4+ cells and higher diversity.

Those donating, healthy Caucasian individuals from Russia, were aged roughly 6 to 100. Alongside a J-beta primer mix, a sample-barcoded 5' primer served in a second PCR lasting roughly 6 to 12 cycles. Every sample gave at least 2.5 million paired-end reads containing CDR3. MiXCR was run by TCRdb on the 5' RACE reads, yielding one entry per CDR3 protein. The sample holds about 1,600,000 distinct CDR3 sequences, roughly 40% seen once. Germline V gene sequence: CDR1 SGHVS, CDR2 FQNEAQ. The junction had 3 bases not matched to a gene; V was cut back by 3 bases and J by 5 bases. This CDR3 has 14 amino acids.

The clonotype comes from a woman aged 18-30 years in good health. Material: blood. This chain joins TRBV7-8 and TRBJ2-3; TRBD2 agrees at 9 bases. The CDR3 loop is CASSLREGVDTQYF. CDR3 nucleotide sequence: TGTGCCAGCAGCTTGCGGGAGGGTGTAGATACGCAGTATTTT.